The entry below gives a single TCR beta chain sequence along with its context. The sample is drawn from a study of regulatory T cells in long-lasting Graves disease. This CDR3 spans 14 amino acids. The V gene's germline CDR1 is SGDLS and CDR2 YYNGEE. V was clipped by 1 base and J by 2 bases, with 6 bases between them. Noted time point: newly diagnosed GD, antithyroid drugs for less than 3 months. PBMC RNA served as the TCR library source. Both iRepertoire HTBI primers and Arm-PCR of CDR3 regions were used to build the TCR beta libraries. In the authors' methods: Among the samples, around 61 TRBV and about 15 TRBJ segments were identified. TCRdb called the multiplex PCR reads again in MiXCR, with one record for every CDR3 protein. V and J calls and clone size were set by TCRdb, not the authors. The sample has over 350,000 distinct CDR3 sequences, approximately 14% seen once. These data were likewise used in another study, on T cells in Graves' hyperthyroidism and ophthalmopathy.

Here the sequenced sample was peripheral blood mononuclear cells (PBMCs), taken at new diagnosis, from a patient treated with antithyroid drugs. The V gene is TRBV9, the J gene TRBJ2-2, with D unclear. The origin of this receptor is a woman between 45 and 65 years old with Graves disease. The CDR3 region is CASSVYSNTGELFF. CDR3 DNA: TGTGCCAGCAGCGTATACAGTAACACCGGGGAGCTGTTTTTT.